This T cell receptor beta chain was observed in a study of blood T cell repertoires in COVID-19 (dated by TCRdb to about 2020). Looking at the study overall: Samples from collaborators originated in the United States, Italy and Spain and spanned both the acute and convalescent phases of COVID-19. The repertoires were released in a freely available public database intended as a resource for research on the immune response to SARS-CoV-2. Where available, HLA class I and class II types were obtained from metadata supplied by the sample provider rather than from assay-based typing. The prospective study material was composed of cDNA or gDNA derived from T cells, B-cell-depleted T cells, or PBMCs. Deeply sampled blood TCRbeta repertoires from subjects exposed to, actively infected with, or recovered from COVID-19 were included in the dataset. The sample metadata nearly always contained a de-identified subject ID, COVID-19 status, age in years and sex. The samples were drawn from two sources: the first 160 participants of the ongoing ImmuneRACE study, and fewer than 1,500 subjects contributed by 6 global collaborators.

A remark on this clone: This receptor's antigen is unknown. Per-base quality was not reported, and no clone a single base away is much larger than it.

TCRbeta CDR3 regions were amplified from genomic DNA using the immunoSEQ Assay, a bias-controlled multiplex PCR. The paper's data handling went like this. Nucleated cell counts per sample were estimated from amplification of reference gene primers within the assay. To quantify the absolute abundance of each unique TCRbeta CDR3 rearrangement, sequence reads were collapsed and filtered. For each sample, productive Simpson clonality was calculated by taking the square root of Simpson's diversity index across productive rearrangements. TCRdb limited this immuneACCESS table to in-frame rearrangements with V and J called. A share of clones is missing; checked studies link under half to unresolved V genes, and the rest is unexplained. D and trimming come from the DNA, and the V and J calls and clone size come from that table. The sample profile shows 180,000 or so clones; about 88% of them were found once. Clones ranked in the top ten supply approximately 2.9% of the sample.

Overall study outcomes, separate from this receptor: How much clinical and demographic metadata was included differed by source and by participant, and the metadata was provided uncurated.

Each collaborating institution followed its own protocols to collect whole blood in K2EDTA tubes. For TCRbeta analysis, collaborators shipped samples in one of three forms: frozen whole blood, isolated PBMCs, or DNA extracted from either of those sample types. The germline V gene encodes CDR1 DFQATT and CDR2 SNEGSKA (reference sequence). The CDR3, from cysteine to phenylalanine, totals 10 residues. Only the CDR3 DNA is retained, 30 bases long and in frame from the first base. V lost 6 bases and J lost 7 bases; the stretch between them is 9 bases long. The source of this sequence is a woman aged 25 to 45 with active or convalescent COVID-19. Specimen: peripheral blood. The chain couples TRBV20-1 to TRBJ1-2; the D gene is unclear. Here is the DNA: TGCAGTGCCTCTGAGAGTGGCTACACCTTC. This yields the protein CSASESGYTF.